One and the same sample provided the 18 T cell receptor beta chains below, sequenced in a study of beta chain features in type 1 diabetes. Study conclusions and caveats: Within each of all four CD4+ subsets, Type 1 diabetes patients had TCRB CDR3s that were moderately but significantly shorter.

No antigen has been identified for these receptors. The sequenced template was cDNA made from the entire isolated RNA. Method: immunoSEQ multiplex PCR; TCRdb's copy keeps in-frame clones and lacks some. Here the sample spans over 120,000 clones, approximately 13% being singletons. Sequenced sample: central memory CD4+ T cells from blood. Source of these receptors: a man younger than 35 with type 1 diabetes.

This clone was seen only a few times. This chain connects TRBV28 to TRBJ1-4, with D maybe TRBD1 (5 bases). Germline CDR1 MDHEN, CDR2 SYDVKM. CDR3 length: 16 residues. Trimming took 5 bases from V and 7 from J, leaving 20 bases between them. In DNA, the CDR3 is TGTGCCAGCAGTGGACCGGGACTTCCCGTGGGTGAAAAACTGTTTTTT. It specifies CASSGPGLPVGEKLFF.

The chain combines TRBV6-5 with TRBJ2-1, with unresolved D. The CDR3 has 13 amino acids. Trimming shortened V by 6 bases and J by 2 bases, and 8 bases separated the two germline ends. Germline V gene sequence: CDR1 MNHEY, CDR2 SVGAGI. For the CDR3, the DNA is TGTGCCAGCAGCCTGACGGCCTACAATGAGCAGTTCTTC. It codes for CASSLTAYNEQFF.

The V and J genes are TRBV6-5 and TRBJ2-7, with TRBD1 identical over 8 bases. From germline, CDR1 is MNHEY and CDR2 SVGAGI. The CDR3 has 14 residues. Germline trimming cut 6 bases from V and 1 base from J; bases unmatched to any gene: 5. Written as DNA, the CDR3 is TGTGCCAGCAGCCAAACAGGGGGGTCCTACGAGCAGTACTTC. This codes for CASSQTGGSYEQYF.

The V and J genes are TRBV19 and TRBJ1-1; D not certain. Germline V gene lookup returns CDR1 LNHDA and CDR2 SQIVND (reference sequence). The CDR3 sequence is 14 residues long. V was cut by 5 bases and J by 0 bases, with 10 bases left in between. The CDR3 DNA is TGTGCCAGTAGTGATACAGCTATGAACACTGAAGCTTTCTTT. Encoded protein: CASSDTAMNTEAFF.

This clone turned up a few times. The rearrangement uses TRBV11-2 and TRBJ2-7; possible D gene TRBD1, 5 bases. Germline values: CDR1 SGHAT, CDR2 FQNNGV. The CDR3 covers 14 residues. V was shortened by 5 bases and J by 5 bases, with 16 bases between the two germline ends. As DNA, the CDR3 is TGTGCCAGCAGCACCCCCAGCCAGGGTGACGAGCAGTACTTC. As protein: CASSTPSQGDEQYF.

This chain uses TRBV4-1 with TRBJ2-5; D possibly corresponds to TRBD2 (6 bases). Germline-derived CDR1 and CDR2 are MGHRA and YSYEKL. The CDR3 runs to 16 residues. The V and J ends lost 3 bases and 6 bases respectively, with 20 bases between them. The CDR3 sequence is CASSHQVGEGRQTQYF. CDR3 DNA: TGCGCCAGCAGCCATCAAGTAGGGGAAGGGAGGCAGACCCAGTACTTC.

The chain carries TRBV7-2 and TRBJ1-5, with D unresolved. Trimming removed 5 bases at V and 0 bases at J, with 11 bases between. This CDR3 spans 15 amino acids. CDR1 and CDR2 from the germline V gene are SGHTA and FQGNSA. This chain's CDR3 is CASSRNDGSNQPQHF. The DNA for the CDR3 is TGTGCCAGCAGCCGTAACGACGGTAGCAATCAGCCCCAGCATTTT.

The genes are TRBV30 and TRBJ1-6, with TRBD1 identical over 7 bases. The CDR3 consists of 19 residues. The V segment lost 0 bases and the J segment 3 bases; nucleotides outside the gene matches: 14. The germline V gene encodes CDR1 GTSNPN and CDR2 SVGIG (reference sequence). The chain's CDR3 is CAWSVPPRGGTNYNSPLHF. CDR3 bases: TGTGCCTGGAGTGTACCCCCCCGAGGGGGCACCAACTATAATTCACCCCTCCACTTT.

This clone appeared a few times. The chain uses TRBV2 and TRBJ2-1; TRBD1 is a possible D gene (7 bases). Germline V gene data show CDR1 as SNHLY and CDR2 as FYNNEI. V lost 6 bases, J lost 1 base, and 10 bases lay in between. This CDR3 has 14 amino acids. The CDR3 is CASRGGQSYNEQFF. The CDR3 DNA sequence: TGTGCCAGCAGGGGGGGACAGTCCTACAATGAGCAGTTCTTC.

This clone was picked up a small number of times. J is TRBJ2-6 and V is TRBV6-5; D not resolved. This CDR3 has 15 amino acids. From germline, CDR1 is MNHEY and CDR2 SVGAGI. V lost 0 bases and J lost 4, with 7 bases in between. The DNA for the CDR3 is TGTGCCAGCAGTTACTCTACGATAGGGGCCAACGTCCTGACTTTC. This codes for CASSYSTIGANVLTF.

This clone was recorded a few times. V is TRBV7-8 and J is TRBJ1-4; possibly TRBD1 for D (6 bases). Germline values: CDR1 SGHVS, CDR2 FQNEAQ. V lost 5 bases and J 0 bases, leaving 13 bases between the germline ends. CDR3 length: 16 amino acids. CDR3 DNA sequence: TGTGCCAGCAGCACGGAACAGGGTCCAACTAATGAAAAACTGTTTTTT. This gives the protein CASSTEQGPTNEKLFF.

In the case of this clone: The same CDR3 also results from other DNA sequences found in this sample. The chain uses TRBV4-1 and TRBJ1-5; 10 positions match TRBD1. There are 16 residues in the CDR3. CDR1 and CDR2 from the germline V gene are MGHRA and YSYEKL. Unmatched junction bases numbered 2, after V lost 1 base and J lost 2 bases. CDR3 DNA sequence: TGCGCCAGCAGCCAAGGGACAGGGGGAGGCAATCAGCCCCAGCATTTT. This translates into CASSQGTGGGNQPQHF.

This clone showed up just a few times. This sequence joins TRBV29-1 and TRBJ1-1; a weak D match, TRBD1 (6 bases). The germline V gene has CDR1 SQVTM and CDR2 ANQGSEA. There are 13 residues in the CDR3. V lost 7 bases to trimming and J lost 3 bases, with 15 bases between them. CDR3 sequence: CSARGGRDTEAFF. CDR3 nucleotides: TGCAGCGCCCGGGGGGGCAGAGACACTGAAGCTTTCTTT. The whole variable domain, filled in from reference TRBV29-1 and TRBJ1-1, reads SAVISQKPSRDICQRGTSLTIQCQVDSQVTMMFWYRQQPGQSLTLIATANQGSEATYESGFVIDKFPISRPNLTFSTLTVSNMSPEDSSIYLCSARGGRDTEAFFGQGTRLTVV.

The chain recombines TRBV28 with TRBJ2-3; 12 nucleotides agree with TRBD2. V was pared by 10 bases and J by 4 bases, with 15 bases of the junction left unmatched. The CDR3 spans 17 residues. The germline V gene encodes CDR1 MDHEN and CDR2 SYDVKM. CDR3: CATLEVLAGGPADTQYF. The CDR3 DNA follows: TGTGCCACCCTGGAGGTACTAGCGGGGGGACCCGCAGATACGCAGTATTTT.

This clone was seen only a few times. The chain couples TRBV7-2 to TRBJ2-4; TRBD2 might be the D (6 bases). The V end lost 0 bases, the J end lost 4 bases, and 10 bases lay between the germline ends. This CDR3 spans 15 amino acids. Germline V gene lookup returns CDR1 SGHTA and CDR2 FQGNSA. The CDR3 DNA follows: TGTGCCAGCAGCTTAGCATCGGGGGTTAAAAACATTCAGTACTTC. Protein: CASSLASGVKNIQYF.

The chain has TRBV28 and TRBJ1-6; the D is unclear. Germline assignment: CDR1 MDHEN and CDR2 SYDVKM. The CDR3 has 14 residues. The V gene lost 10 bases and the J gene lost 7 bases, with 17 bases spanning the gap. CDR3 sequence (DNA): TGTGCCACTTGGCGGGGAGTCGGGAATTCACCCCTCCACTTT. Its protein is CATWRGVGNSPLHF.

This clone was detected only a few times. A read error is likely here: a far larger clone is one base away. The CDR3 bases are TGCAGCGTGCTGACTACTGGGGGAGAGACCCTGTACTTC. It encodes CSVLTTGGETLYF. This rearrangement joins TRBV29-1 to TRBJ2-5; the D call may be TRBD1 or TRBD2 (5 bases each). CDR1 SQVTM and CDR2 ANQGSEA come from the germline V gene. The CDR3 extends over 13 amino acids.

The chain combines TRBV10-1 with TRBJ1-1, with D unresolved. CDR1 and CDR2 (germline): WNHNN, SYGVQD (reference sequence). Trimming took off 8 bases at V and 1 base at J, with 8 bases between the two ends. The CDR3 is 12 residues long. For the CDR3, the DNA is TGCGCCAGCGCCCGGGGGAACACTGAAGCTTTCTTT. It is translated as CASARGNTEAFF.